The sequence of this TCR beta chain was determined in a study of OX40 agonist ivuxolimab in advanced cancers. Across the study: Two patients with cutaneous melanoma and one with hepatocellular carcinoma, three in total, showed partial responses.

The repertoire was sequenced with immunoSEQ multiplex PCR; TCRdb's copy has only in-frame clones and lacks some. The sample yields 20,000 to 25,000 clones, around 84% seen once. This CDR3 region has 16 residues. Per the germline V gene, CDR1 is LNHDA and CDR2 is SQIVND (reference sequence). The V end was cut by 2 bases, the J end by 6 bases, with 17 bases between. The clonotype originates from an adult with an advanced solid tumor such as melanoma, head and neck, liver or kidney cancer. Sequenced here: CD4+ or CD8+ T cells sorted from blood, sampled in a trial of the OX40 agonist ivuxolimab. The chain carries TRBV19 and TRBJ2-4, with D uncertain. CDR3 sequence reads: CASSITWQVSGNIQYF. The CDR3 region has the DNA TGTGCCAGTAGTATAACGTGGCAGGTCAGTGGAAACATTCAGTACTTC. The variable domain in full, completed from reference TRBV19 and TRBJ2-4, reads DGGITQSPKYLFRKEGQNVTLSCEQNLNHDAMYWYRQDPGQGLRLIYYSQIVNDFQKGDIAEGYSVSREKKESFPLTVTSAQKNPTAFYLCASSITWQVSGNIQYFGAGTRLSVL.